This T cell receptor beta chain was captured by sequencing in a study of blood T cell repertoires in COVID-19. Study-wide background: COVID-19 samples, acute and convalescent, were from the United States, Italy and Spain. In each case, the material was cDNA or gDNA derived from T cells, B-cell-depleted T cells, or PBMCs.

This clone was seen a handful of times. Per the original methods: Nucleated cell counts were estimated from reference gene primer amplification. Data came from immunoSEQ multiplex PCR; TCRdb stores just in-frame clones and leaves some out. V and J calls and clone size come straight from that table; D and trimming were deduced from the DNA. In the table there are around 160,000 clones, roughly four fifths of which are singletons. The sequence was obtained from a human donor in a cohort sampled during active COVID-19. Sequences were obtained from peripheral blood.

The CDR3 reads CASRTSAPKQFF. The CDR3 coding sequence is TGTGCCAGCAGGACTAGCGCCCCTAAGCAGTTCTTC. The chain links TRBV2 to TRBJ2-1; TRBD2 matches at 8 bases. This CDR3 spans 12 amino acids. Germline lookup yields CDR1 SNHLY and CDR2 FYNNEI. Unmatched junction bases numbered 6, after V lost 6 bases and J lost 11 bases.